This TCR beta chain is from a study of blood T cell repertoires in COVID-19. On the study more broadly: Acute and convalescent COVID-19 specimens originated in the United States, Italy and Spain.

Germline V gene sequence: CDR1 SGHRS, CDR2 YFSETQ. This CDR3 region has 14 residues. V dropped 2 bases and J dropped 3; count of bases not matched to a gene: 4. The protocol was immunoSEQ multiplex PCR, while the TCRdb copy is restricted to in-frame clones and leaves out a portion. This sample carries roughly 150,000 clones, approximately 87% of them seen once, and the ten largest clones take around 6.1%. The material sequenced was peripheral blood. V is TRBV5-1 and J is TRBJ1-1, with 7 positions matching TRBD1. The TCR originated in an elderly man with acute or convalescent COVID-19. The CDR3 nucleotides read TGCGCCAGCAGCTTACAGGGGCGGGACACTGAAGCTTTCTTT. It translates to CASSLQGRDTEAFF.